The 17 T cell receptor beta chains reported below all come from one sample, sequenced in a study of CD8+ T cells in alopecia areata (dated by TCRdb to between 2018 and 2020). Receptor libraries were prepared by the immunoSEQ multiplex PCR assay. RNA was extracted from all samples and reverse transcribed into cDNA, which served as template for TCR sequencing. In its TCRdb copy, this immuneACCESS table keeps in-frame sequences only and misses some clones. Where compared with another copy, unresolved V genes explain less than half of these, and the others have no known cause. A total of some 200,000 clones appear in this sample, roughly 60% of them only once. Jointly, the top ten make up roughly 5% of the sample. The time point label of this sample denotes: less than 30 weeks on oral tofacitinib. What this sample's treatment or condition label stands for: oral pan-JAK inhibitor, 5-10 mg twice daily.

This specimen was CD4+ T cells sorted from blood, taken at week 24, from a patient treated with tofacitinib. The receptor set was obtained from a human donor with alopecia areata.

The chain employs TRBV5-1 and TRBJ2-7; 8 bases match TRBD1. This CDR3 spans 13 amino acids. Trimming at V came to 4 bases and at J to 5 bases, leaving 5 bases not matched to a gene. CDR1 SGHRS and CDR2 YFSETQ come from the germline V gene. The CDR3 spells CASSAKTGDEQYF. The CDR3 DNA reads TGCGCCAGCAGCGCTAAGACAGGGGACGAGCAGTACTTC. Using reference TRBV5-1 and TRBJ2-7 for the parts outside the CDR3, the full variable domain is KAGVTQTPRYLIKTRGQQVTLSCSPISGHRSVSWYQQTPGQGLQFLFEYFSETQRNKGNFPGRFSGRQFSNSRSEMNVSTLELGDSALYLCASSAKTGDEQYFGPGTRLTVT.

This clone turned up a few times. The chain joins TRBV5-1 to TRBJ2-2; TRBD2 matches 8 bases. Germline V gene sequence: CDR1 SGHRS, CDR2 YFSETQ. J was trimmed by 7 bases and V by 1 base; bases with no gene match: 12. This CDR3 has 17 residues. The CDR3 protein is CASSLTWREDQGGELFF. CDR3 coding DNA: TGCGCCAGCAGCTTGACCTGGCGGGAGGACCAGGGCGGGGAGCTGTTTTTT. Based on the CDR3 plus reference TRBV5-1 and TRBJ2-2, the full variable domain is KAGVTQTPRYLIKTRGQQVTLSCSPISGHRSVSWYQQTPGQGLQFLFEYFSETQRNKGNFPGRFSGRQFSNSRSEMNVSTLELGDSALYLCASSLTWREDQGGELFFGEGSRLTVL.

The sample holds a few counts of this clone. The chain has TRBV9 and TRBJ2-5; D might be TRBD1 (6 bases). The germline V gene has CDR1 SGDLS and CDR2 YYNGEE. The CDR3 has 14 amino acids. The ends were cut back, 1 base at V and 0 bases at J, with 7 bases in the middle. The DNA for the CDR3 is TGTGCCAGCAGCGTAACAGGGTACCAAGAGACCCAGTACTTC. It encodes CASSVTGYQETQYF.

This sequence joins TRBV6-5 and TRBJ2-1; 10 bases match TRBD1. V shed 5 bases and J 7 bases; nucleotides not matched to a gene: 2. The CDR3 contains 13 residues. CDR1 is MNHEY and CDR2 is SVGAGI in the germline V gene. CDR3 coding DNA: TGTGCCAGCAGTGACAGGGGGCGGAATGAGCAGTTCTTC. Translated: CASSDRGRNEQFF.

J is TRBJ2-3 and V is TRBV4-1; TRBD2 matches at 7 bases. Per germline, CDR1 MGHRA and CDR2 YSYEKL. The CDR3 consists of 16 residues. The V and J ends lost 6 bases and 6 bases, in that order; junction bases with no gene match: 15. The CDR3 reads CASRGMGAGEVDTQYF. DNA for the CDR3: TGCGCCAGCAGGGGAATGGGCGCGGGGGAGGTTGATACGCAGTATTTT.

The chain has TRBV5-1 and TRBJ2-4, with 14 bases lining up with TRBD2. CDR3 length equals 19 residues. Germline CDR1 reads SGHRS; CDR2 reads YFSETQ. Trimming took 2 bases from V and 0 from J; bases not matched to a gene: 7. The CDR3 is CASSFGLAGGALAKNIQYF. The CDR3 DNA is TGCGCCAGCAGCTTCGGACTAGCGGGGGGCGCACTAGCCAAAAACATTCAGTACTTC.

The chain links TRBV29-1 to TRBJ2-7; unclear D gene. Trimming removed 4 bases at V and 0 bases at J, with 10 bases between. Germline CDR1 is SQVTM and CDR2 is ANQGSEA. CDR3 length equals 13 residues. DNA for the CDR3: TGCAGCGTTGCTACTCAAAGCTCCTACGAGCAGTACTTC. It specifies CSVATQSSYEQYF.

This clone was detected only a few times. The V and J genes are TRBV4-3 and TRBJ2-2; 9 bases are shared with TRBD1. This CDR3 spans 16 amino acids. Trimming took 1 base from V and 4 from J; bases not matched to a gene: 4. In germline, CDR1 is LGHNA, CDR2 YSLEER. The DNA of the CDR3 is TGCGCCAGCAGCCAAGCGACAGGGGGTTCCACCGGGGAGCTGTTTTTT. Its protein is CASSQATGGSTGELFF.

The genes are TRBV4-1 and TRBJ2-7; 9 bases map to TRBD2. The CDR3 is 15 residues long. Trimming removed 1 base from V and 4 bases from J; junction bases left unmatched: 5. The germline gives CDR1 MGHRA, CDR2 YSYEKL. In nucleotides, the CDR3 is TGCGCCAGCAGCCAAGGGGCTAGCGGGACTTACGAGCAGTACTTC. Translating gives CASSQGASGTYEQYF.

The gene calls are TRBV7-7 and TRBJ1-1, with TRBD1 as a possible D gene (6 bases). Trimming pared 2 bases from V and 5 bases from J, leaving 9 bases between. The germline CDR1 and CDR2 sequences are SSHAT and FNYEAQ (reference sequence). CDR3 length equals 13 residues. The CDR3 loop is CASSLSQGTEAFF. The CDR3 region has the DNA TGTGCCAGCAGCTTAAGCCAGGGGACTGAAGCTTTCTTT. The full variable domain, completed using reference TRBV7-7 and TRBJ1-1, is GAGVSQSPRYKVTKRGQDVTLRCDPISSHATLYWYQQALGQGPEFLTYFNYEAQPDKSGLPSDRFSAERPEGSISTLTIQRTEQRDSAMYRCASSLSQGTEAFFGQGTRLTVV.

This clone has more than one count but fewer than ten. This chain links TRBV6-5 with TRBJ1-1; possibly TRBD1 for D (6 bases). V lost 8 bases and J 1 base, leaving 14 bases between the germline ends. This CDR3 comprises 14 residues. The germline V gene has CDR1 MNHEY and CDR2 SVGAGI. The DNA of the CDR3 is TGTGCCAGCGGTAGGGACACTGGGAACACTGAAGCTTTCTTT. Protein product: CASGRDTGNTEAFF.

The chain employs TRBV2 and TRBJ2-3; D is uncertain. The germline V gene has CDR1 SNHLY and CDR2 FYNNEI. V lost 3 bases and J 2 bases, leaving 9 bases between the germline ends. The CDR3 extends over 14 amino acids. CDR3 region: CASSESQLTDTQYF. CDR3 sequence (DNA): TGTGCCAGCAGTGAGTCACAGCTCACAGATACGCAGTATTTT.

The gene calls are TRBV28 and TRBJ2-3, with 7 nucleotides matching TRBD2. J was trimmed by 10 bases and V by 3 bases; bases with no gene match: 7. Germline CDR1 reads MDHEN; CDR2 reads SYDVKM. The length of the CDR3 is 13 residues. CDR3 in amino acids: CASSFPGREAQYF. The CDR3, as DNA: TGTGCCAGCAGTTTTCCAGGGAGGGAAGCGCAGTATTTT.

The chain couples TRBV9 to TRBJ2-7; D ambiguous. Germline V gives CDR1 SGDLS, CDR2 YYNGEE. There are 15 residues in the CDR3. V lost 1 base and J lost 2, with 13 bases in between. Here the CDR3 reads CASSVTPDGTYEQYF. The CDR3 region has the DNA TGTGCCAGCAGCGTAACTCCGGACGGAACCTACGAGCAGTACTTC.

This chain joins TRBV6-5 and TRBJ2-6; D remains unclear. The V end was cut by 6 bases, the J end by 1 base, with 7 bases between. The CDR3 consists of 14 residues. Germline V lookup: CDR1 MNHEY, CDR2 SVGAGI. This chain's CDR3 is CASRDVSGANVLTF. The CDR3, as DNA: TGTGCCAGCAGGGACGTATCTGGGGCCAACGTCCTGACTTTC.

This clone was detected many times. DNA of the CDR3: TGTGCCAGCAGTCCTGTAGGGGGGACTGCTAATTCACCCCTCCACTTT. Amino acid sequence: CASSPVGGTANSPLHF. The rearrangement links TRBV27 to TRBJ1-6; D may be TRBD1 (6 bases). The CDR3 covers 16 residues. Germline values: CDR1 MNHEY, CDR2 SMNVEV (reference sequence). With 5 bases removed from V and 6 bases from J, the gap between germline ends came to 17 bases.

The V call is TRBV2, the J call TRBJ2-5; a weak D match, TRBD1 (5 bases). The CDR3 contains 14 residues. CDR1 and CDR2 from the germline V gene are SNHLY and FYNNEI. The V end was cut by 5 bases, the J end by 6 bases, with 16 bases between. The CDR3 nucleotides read TGTGCCAGCAGTTCGGACATAGGACAAAAGACCCAGTACTTC. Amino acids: CASSSDIGQKTQYF.